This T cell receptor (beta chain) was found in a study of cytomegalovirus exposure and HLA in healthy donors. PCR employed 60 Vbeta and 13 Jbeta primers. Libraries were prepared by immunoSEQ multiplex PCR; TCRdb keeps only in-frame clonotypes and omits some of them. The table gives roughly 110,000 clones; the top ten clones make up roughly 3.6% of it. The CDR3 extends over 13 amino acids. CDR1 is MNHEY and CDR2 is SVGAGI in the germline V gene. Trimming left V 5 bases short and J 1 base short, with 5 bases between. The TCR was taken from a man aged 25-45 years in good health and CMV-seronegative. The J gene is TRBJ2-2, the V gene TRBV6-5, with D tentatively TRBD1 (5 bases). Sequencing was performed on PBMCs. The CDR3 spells CASSRGNTGELFF. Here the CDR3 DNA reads TGTGCCAGCAGTAGGGGGAACACCGGGGAGCTGTTTTTT.